Presented here are 19 T cell receptor beta chains from one specimen sequenced in a study of OX40 agonist ivuxolimab in advanced cancers. The data were produced by immunoSEQ multiplex PCR, yet TCRdb's version contains in-frame clones alone and is incomplete. The sample has about 55,000 clones, 70% to 85% seen once. Specimen: CD4+ or CD8+ T cells sorted from blood, collected in a trial of the OX40 agonist ivuxolimab. These receptors were collected from an adult with an advanced solid tumor such as melanoma, head and neck, liver or kidney cancer.

The rearrangement links TRBV19 to TRBJ2-3; D is unclear. This CDR3 is 14 amino acids long. CDR1 and CDR2 (germline): LNHDA, SQIVND (reference sequence). The V end was cut by 6 bases, the J end by 2 bases, with 12 bases between. The CDR3 sequence: CASRGVQVTDTQYF. For the CDR3, the DNA is TGTGCCAGTAGGGGCGTTCAGGTCACAGATACGCAGTATTTT.

CDR3: CASQNPAGGVVDTQYF. In DNA, the CDR3 is TGTGCCAGCCAAAACCCCGCCGGGGGAGTCGTAGATACGCAGTATTTT. The chain employs TRBV2 and TRBJ2-3, with TRBD2 as a possible D gene (6 bases). Trimming removed 8 bases at V and 5 bases at J, with 23 bases between. There are 16 residues in the CDR3. CDR1 and CDR2 (germline): SNHLY, FYNNEI.

This clone was counted only a few times. V gene TRBV11-2 combines with J gene TRBJ2-7, with 8 bases that match TRBD1. J lost 1 base, V lost 2 bases, and 1 base had no gene match. This CDR3 has 14 residues. CDR1 is SGHAT, CDR2 FQNNGV, per germline. CDR3 DNA: TGTGCCAGCAGCTTATGGGACAGGTCCTACGAGCAGTACTTC. Translation: CASSLWDRSYEQYF.

The chain carries TRBV29-1 and TRBJ1-1; D is uncertain. Germline V gene lookup returns CDR1 SQVTM and CDR2 ANQGSEA. The CDR3 is made up of 14 amino acids. The V gene lost 0 bases and the J gene lost 10 bases, with 18 bases spanning the gap. As DNA, the CDR3 is TGCAGCGTTGAAGAGGGAGCAGCATCCCGAGGAGCTTTCTTT. Encoded protein: CSVEEGAASRGAFF.

This clone was observed once. The V call is TRBV5-1, the J call TRBJ1-2; tentatively, D is TRBD1 (6 bases). There are 12 residues in the CDR3. Trimming left V 4 bases short and J 8 bases short, with 12 bases between. From germline, CDR1 is SGHRS and CDR2 YFSETQ. The CDR3 nucleotides read TGCGCCAGCAGCGCCAACAGGGAAGGCTACACCTTC. Its protein is CASSANREGYTF.

The chain is built from TRBV30 and TRBJ1-2; D ambiguous. The V end was cut by 5 bases, the J end by 7 bases, with 20 bases between. Germline loops: CDR1 GTSNPN, CDR2 SVGIG (reference sequence). This CDR3 has 14 residues. CDR3 region: CAWLRGRGIGGYTF. CDR3 nucleotide sequence: TGTGCCTGGCTCCGGGGTCGCGGGATCGGTGGCTACACCTTC.

This clone was counted only a few times. The genes are TRBV18 and TRBJ1-1; D not resolved. Per germline, CDR1 KGHSH and CDR2 LQKENI. This CDR3 comprises 14 residues. V gave up 1 base and J gave up 3 bases, with 9 bases separating them. CDR3 nucleotides: TGTGCCAGCTCACCACGGGTGTTTGACACTGAAGCTTTCTTT. Translation: CASSPRVFDTEAFF.

This clone was detected only a few times. The chain is built from TRBV9 and TRBJ1-2; weak D call: TRBD1 (5 bases). Germline CDR1 SGDLS, CDR2 YYNGEE. V lost 3 bases and J lost 1, with 13 bases in between. The CDR3 has 15 residues. CDR3 in amino acids: CASSATPGGNYGYTF. For the CDR3, the DNA is TGTGCCAGCAGCGCGACTCCTGGGGGTAACTATGGCTACACCTTC.

V is TRBV2 and J is TRBJ1-1; perhaps TRBD1 as D (5 bases). V was trimmed by 7 bases and J by 1 base, leaving 10 bases between them. Germline CDR1 reads SNHLY; CDR2 reads FYNNEI. This CDR3 is built from 13 residues. The CDR3 spells CASNRGTNTEAFF. In DNA form, the CDR3 reads TGTGCCAGCAATCGGGGGACGAACACTGAAGCTTTCTTT. Supplemented by reference TRBV2 and TRBJ1-1, the full variable domain reads EPEVTQTPSHQVTQMGQEVILRCVPISNHLYFYWYRQILGQKVEFLVSFYNNEISEKSEIFDDQFSVERPDGSNFTLKIRSTKLEDSAMYFCASNRGTNTEAFFGQGTRLTVV.

The genes are TRBV30 and TRBJ2-1, with 11 positions matching TRBD2. In germline, CDR1 is GTSNPN, CDR2 SVGIG (reference sequence). The CDR3 covers 15 residues. V trimming: 5 bases; J trimming: 5 bases; junction bases outside the gene matches: 8. The CDR3 here is CAWDTSGGLNNEQFF. CDR3 sequence (DNA): TGTGCCTGGGATACTAGCGGGGGCCTTAACAATGAGCAGTTCTTC. Variable domain in full (rest from reference TRBV30 and TRBJ2-1): SQTIHQWPATLVQPVGSPLSLECTVEGTSNPNLYWYRQAAGRGLQLLFYSVGIGQISSEVPQNLSASRPQDRQFILSSKKLLLSDSGFYLCAWDTSGGLNNEQFFGPGTRLTVL.

The V call is TRBV6-1, the J call TRBJ1-1; no clear D gene. Germline V gene sequence: CDR1 MNHNS, CDR2 SASEGT. CDR3 length: 12 amino acids. V lost 7 bases and J lost 4, with 10 bases in between. DNA for the CDR3: TGTGCCAGCACCCGGGAGAGCACTGAAGCTTTCTTT. It specifies CASTRESTEAFF.

The chain uses TRBV19 and TRBJ2-7; 7 nucleotides agree with TRBD1. J gave up 6 bases and V 8 bases, and 13 bases lay outside the gene matches. CDR1 and CDR2 from the germline V gene are LNHDA and SQIVND (reference sequence). The CDR3 has 14 residues. CDR3 region: CASGTSGQAPEQYF. CDR3 nucleotides: TGTGCCAGTGGCACCTCCGGACAGGCCCCCGAGCAGTACTTC. The whole variable domain, filled in from reference TRBV19 and TRBJ2-7, reads DGGITQSPKYLFRKEGQNVTLSCEQNLNHDAMYWYRQDPGQGLRLIYYSQIVNDFQKGDIAEGYSVSREKKESFPLTVTSAQKNPTAFYLCASGTSGQAPEQYFGPGTRLTVT.

This clone was recorded a few times. The V gene is TRBV5-1, the J gene TRBJ2-6; D remains unclear. Trimming pared 0 bases from V and 0 bases from J, leaving 10 bases between. The CDR3 has 17 amino acids. Germline CDR1 is SGHRS and CDR2 is YFSETQ. The CDR3 sequence is CASSLEAANSGANVLTF. CDR3 nucleotide sequence: TGCGCCAGCAGCTTGGAGGCTGCGAACTCTGGGGCCAACGTCCTGACTTTC.

This chain connects TRBV5-4 to TRBJ1-4, with no clear D. The CDR3 loop spans 16 amino acids. CDR1 SGHNT and CDR2 YYREEE come from the germline V gene (reference sequence). V dropped 4 bases and J dropped 4 bases, with 17 bases sitting between them. Here the CDR3 reads CASSLSPTDVNEKLFF. CDR3 nucleotides: TGTGCCAGCAGCCTAAGCCCGACGGACGTTAATGAAAAACTGTTTTTT.

A single count supports this clone. The chain combines TRBV25-1 with TRBJ2-7; D remains ambiguous. The CDR3 has 12 residues. Germline V gene data show CDR1 as MGHDK and CDR2 as SYGVNS. The V and J ends lost 5 bases and 4 bases respectively, with 9 bases between them. CDR3 sequence reads: CASSPHLYEQYF. The DNA of the CDR3 is TGTGCCAGCAGTCCCCACCTGTACGAGCAGTACTTC.

The chain carries TRBV9 and TRBJ2-7; D may be TRBD1 (7 bases). Trimming stripped 2 bases from V and 7 bases from J, with 19 bases between. The germline gives CDR1 SGDLS, CDR2 YYNGEE. This CDR3 contains 15 residues. The CDR3 nucleotides are TGTGCCAGCAGCGTTGACATGCAGGGGGAGGCTGAGCAGTACTTC. Encoded protein: CASSVDMQGEAEQYF.

This chain connects TRBV19 to TRBJ1-1; D is uncertain. The germline CDR1 and CDR2 sequences are LNHDA and SQIVND (reference sequence). The CDR3 covers 13 residues. V lost 7 bases and J 4 bases, leaving 13 bases between the germline ends. CDR3 sequence (DNA): TGTGCCAGTAAAAAACACACCGCCACTGAAGCTTTCTTT. Protein: CASKKHTATEAFF.

V is TRBV19 and J is TRBJ2-1; no reliable D call. V was trimmed by 7 bases and J by 0 bases, leaving 7 bases between them. Germline V lookup: CDR1 LNHDA, CDR2 SQIVND (reference sequence). This CDR3 contains 13 residues. The chain's CDR3 is CASKVSSYNEQFF. DNA for the CDR3: TGTGCCAGTAAAGTCAGCTCCTACAATGAGCAGTTCTTC.

The chain combines TRBV2 with TRBJ1-2, with 9 bases identical to TRBD1. J was trimmed by 2 bases and V by 5 bases; bases with no gene match: 6. The CDR3 consists of 15 residues. The germline V gene encodes CDR1 SNHLY and CDR2 FYNNEI. The CDR3 DNA reads TGTGCCAGCAGTCCTCGGACAGGGGTGAACTATGGCTACACCTTC. Translation gives CASSPRTGVNYGYTF.